Listed below are T cell receptor beta chains from one sample, sequenced in a study of blood T cell repertoires in COVID-19. The data were produced by immunoSEQ multiplex PCR, yet TCRdb's version contains in-frame clones alone and is incomplete. The sample yields more than 45,000 clones, over 75% seen once. Sequenced input: peripheral blood. The receptors come from an older man with acute or convalescent COVID-19. The conserved cysteine and the conserved F or W are not part of the CDR3 here. Not every row has a clone size; where given, it reads once, few, many or a size class.

j_call | clone_size | v_call | cdr3_aa
TRBJ1-1 | NA | TRBV5-1 | ASSLQGERAAF
TRBJ1-1 | NA | TRBV19 | ASSDLTGGNTEAF
TRBJ1-3 | NA | TRBV7-2 | ASRPTGIGNTIY
TRBJ2-3 | once | TRBV19 | ASNGGTSTDTQY
TRBJ1-3 | NA | TRBV3-1/TRBV3-2 | ASSRGSGNTIY
TRBJ2-7 | few | TRBV10-3 | AISEFGGREDEQY
TRBJ2-2 | NA | TRBV6-5 | ASTRDRSTGELF
TRBJ2-2 | NA | TRBV2 | ASRESRNTGELF
TRBJ2-3 | NA | TRBV4-2 | ASSPTADAGGRTDTQY
TRBJ2-1 | NA | TRBV27 | ASSGGREVNEQF
TRBJ1-5 | medium-sized | TRBV27 | ASSFGTNSNQPQH
TRBJ1-1 | few | TRBV7-2 | ASSLASGGNTEAF
TRBJ1-1 | NA | TRBV27 | ASRNRQVMNTEAF
TRBJ1-5 | NA | TRBV7-3 | ASSQEGRQPQH
TRBJ2-5 | NA | TRBV28 | ASHTEGETQY
TRBJ2-6 | NA | TRBV19 | ASSTGPRGANVLT
TRBJ2-5 | NA | TRBV6-2/TRBV6-3 | ASSQTGAETQY
TRBJ2-7 | NA | TRBV3-1/TRBV3-2 | ASSQDGSGRDEQY
TRBJ2-7 | NA | TRBV11-2 | ASSLGLAWSYEQY
TRBJ1-2 | NA | TRBV7-9 | ASSTWGQGDGYT
TRBJ2-3 | NA | TRBV7-2 | ASSSGLLDTQY
TRBJ1-2 | NA | TRBV9 | ASSQGTASLGGYT
TRBJ1-6 | NA | TRBV5-8 | ASSSVDRGDSPLH
TRBJ1-5 | NA | TRBV27 | ASGLRQGNQPQH
TRBJ1-6 | NA | TRBV5-4 | ASSLDGGGNSPLH
TRBJ1-5 | NA | TRBV6-5 | ASRSGAGRGQPQH
TRBJ1-1 | few | TRBV9 | ASSALLGEGTEAF
TRBJ1-1 | NA | TRBV6-4 | ASKRQGIAAEAF